This TCR beta chain is drawn from a study of Ad26.COV2.S vaccination and SARS-CoV-2 variants (dated by TCRdb to the early 2020s). Background for the entire study: Vaccine-arm donors came from COV1001, a multicentre, randomized, double-blind, placebo-controlled phase I-IIa trial of Ad26.COV2.S in healthy adults. Ad26.COV2.S was administered intramuscularly at 5 x 10^10 or 1 x 10^11 viral particles, either as a single shot or as two shots given 56 days apart. The specificity and breadth of SARS-CoV-2-reactive T cell receptors after Ad26.COV2.S vaccination were assessed by TCRbeta repertoire sequencing. The TCR-sequenced set comprised approximately 32 samples: roughly 19 Ad26.COV2.S vaccine recipients, 5 placebo recipients and 8 SARS-CoV-2 convalescent individuals. Trial participants were randomized into five groups of five, in which low-dose or high-dose Ad26.COV2.S was given once or twice, or placebo was given on both occasions. Investigators remained blinded to trial group allocation during experiments and outcome assessment. Results and caveats for the whole study, not just this receptor: Comparing responses between vaccine doses or regimens was not something the study was powered to do. Vaccine and placebo recipients had comparable non-spike TCR breadth, which fits with the vaccine containing only spike. The authors noted that total T cell responses may have been underestimated by the TCR breadth and depth analyses. Compared with placebo recipients, Ad26.COV2.S recipients showed higher spike-specific TCR breadth (P = 0.0014). After vaccination, spike-specific CD8+ and CD4+ T cell responses were reported to show substantial breadth.

In the paper's terms, the treatment or condition label means: roughly 20 received Ad26.COV2.S at low or high dose, single or two shots; roughly five received placebo; per-sample allocation not given. For vaccine and placebo recipients, repertoires were sequenced using samples collected on day 63 after the first injection. Between 29 July and 7 August 2020, Cohort 1b enrolled around 25 adults aged 18-55 years at one site in Boston, USA. Ad26.COV2.S was a replication-incompetent adenovirus type 26 vector that expressed a prefusion-stabilized SARS-CoV-2 spike protein derived from the original Wuhan strain. V is clipped by 1 base and J by 4 bases, and the sequence between their germline boundaries is 15 bases long. The CDR3 numbers 15 residues from cysteine through phenylalanine. Solely the CDR3 DNA is kept, with 45 bases framed from the first base. CDR1 is given as GTSNPN and CDR2 as SVGIG, both from the germline V gene (reference sequence).

The immunoSEQ Assay was the method used to sequence TCRbeta CDR3 regions. After extraction, genomic DNA underwent amplification by bias-controlled multiplex PCR, followed by high-throughput sequencing. Under the source paper's analysis protocol: To quantify the absolute abundance of every unique TCRbeta CDR3 region, sequences were collapsed and filtered. T cell fraction was estimated by normalizing TCRbeta template counts to usable DNA, with usable DNA measured through amplification of reference genes found in all nucleated cells. Repertoire TCRs were annotated as SARS-CoV-2-specific by exact matching of V gene, CDR3 amino acid sequence and J gene to a known reactive TCR set. MIRA supplied the reference SARS-CoV-2 TCR set, which was filtered for enrichment in COVID-19-positive ImmuneCODE repertoires so that public or cross-reactive TCRs were removed. Based on the MIRA antigens, annotated TCRs were further analysed at the level of specific ORF or position within ORF. Breadth was defined as annotated unique rearrangements over total unique productive rearrangements; depth was the summed frequency of those rearrangements. TCR breadth was compared between groups using two-sided Wilcoxon rank-sum tests. Imported from immuneACCESS, the table was reduced by TCRdb to in-frame sequences with V and J called. These copies leave out some clones; in studies compared against another copy, an unresolved V gene accounts for under half, and the cause of the remainder is not known. V and J calls and clone size are those listed in that table; D and trimming were worked out from the DNA. The sample table holds fewer than 900,000 clones, of which about 90% were seen once. The top ten hold nearly 1.5% of the sample.

For this clone: Its cognate antigen has yet to be identified. Base qualities are missing; no much larger clone stands one base away.

This receptor was identified in a person aged 18-60 years who received the Ad26.COV2.S COVID-19 vaccine or a placebo. This material consisted of peripheral blood, taken in a trial of Ad26.COV2.S vaccine versus placebo. The rearrangement combines TRBV30 with TRBJ2-3; the D call could be TRBD1 or TRBD2, with each sharing 5 bases. The bases read TGTGCCTGGAGTGGAGGGGTCATCTCGGCAGATACGCAGTATTTT. Translated, this is CAWSGGVISADTQYF.